This paragraph covers one TCR beta chain sequence. What it recognizes is unknown. TCRdb called the reads again in MiXCR, with one record for every CDR3 protein. The sample holds under 200,000 distinct CDR3 sequences, less than 25% seen once. The data belong to a study of T cell repertoires in cytomegalovirus infection. Study-level background: HLA-C-restricted CMV epitopes, recently identified, and well-studied HLA-B-restricted ones were used by the study. Shared public TCR beta signatures pointed to both CMV infection and a matching HLA type.

This CDR3 contains 16 residues. V was trimmed by 3 bases and J by 0 bases, leaving 12 bases between them. The germline gives CDR1 LGHNA, CDR2 YNFKEQ. This receptor was identified in a human donor in good health (CMV status not recorded). Some clones in this sample may be carry-over from other donors' samples. This material consisted of CD8+ T cells from cultured PBMCs, taken from culture after CMV antigen stimulation. This chain links TRBV4-2 with TRBJ1-5; D may be TRBD1 (5 bases). CDR3 region: CASSHETGTSNQPQHF. The CDR3 DNA reads TGTGCCAGCAGCCATGAGACTGGGACTAGCAATCAGCCCCAGCATTTT.